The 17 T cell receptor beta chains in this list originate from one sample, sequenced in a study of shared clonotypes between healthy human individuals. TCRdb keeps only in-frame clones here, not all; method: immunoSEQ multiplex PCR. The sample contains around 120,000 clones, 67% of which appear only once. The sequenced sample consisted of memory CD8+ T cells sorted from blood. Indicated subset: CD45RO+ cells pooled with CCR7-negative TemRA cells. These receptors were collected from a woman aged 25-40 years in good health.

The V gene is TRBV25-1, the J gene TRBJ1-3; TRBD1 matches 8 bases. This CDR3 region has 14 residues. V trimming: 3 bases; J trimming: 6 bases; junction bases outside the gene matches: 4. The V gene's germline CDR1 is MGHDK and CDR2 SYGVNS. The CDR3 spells CASSDSGGVNTIYF. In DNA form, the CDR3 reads TGTGCCAGCAGTGACTCAGGGGGCGTAAACACCATATATTTT.

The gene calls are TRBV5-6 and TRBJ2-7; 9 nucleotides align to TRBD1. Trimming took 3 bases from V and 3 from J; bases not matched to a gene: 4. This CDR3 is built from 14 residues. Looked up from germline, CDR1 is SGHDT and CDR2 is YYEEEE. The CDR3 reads CASSWTGVDYEQYF. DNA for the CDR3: TGTGCCAGCAGCTGGACAGGGGTGGACTACGAGCAGTACTTC. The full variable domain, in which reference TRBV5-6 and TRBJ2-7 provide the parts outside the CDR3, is DAGVTQSPTHLIKTRGQQVTLRCSPKSGHDTVSWYQQALGQGPQFIFQYYEEEERQRGNFPDRFSGHQFPNYSSELNVNALLLGDSALYLCASSWTGVDYEQYFGPGTRLTVT.

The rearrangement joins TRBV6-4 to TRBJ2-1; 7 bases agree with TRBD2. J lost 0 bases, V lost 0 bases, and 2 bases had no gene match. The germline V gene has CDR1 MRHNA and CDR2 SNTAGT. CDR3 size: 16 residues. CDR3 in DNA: TGTGCCAGCAGTGACTCGCCTAGCGGCTCCTACAATGAGCAGTTCTTC. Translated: CASSDSPSGSYNEQFF.

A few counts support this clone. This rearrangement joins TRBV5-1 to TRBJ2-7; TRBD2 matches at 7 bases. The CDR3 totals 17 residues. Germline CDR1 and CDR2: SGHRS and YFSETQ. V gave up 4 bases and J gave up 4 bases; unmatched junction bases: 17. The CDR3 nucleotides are TGCGCCAGCAGCCCCGCATCAAGCGGGACTGGCCCTTACGAGCAGTACTTC. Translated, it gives CASSPASSGTGPYEQYF.

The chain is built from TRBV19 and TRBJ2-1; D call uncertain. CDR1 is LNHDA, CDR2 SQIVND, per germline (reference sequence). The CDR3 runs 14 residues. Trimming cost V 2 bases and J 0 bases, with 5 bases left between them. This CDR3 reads CASSITDSYNEQFF. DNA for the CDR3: TGTGCCAGTAGTATAACTGACTCCTACAATGAGCAGTTCTTC.

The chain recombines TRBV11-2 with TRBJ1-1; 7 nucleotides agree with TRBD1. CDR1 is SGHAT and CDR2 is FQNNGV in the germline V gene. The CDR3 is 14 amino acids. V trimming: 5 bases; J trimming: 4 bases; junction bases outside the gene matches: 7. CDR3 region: CASSRGQNPTEAFF. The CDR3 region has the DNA TGTGCCAGCAGCCGGGGACAGAATCCCACTGAAGCTTTCTTT.

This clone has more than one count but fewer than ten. The DNA of the CDR3 is TGCAGCGTTGAACCCGGACAGGGGAATCAGCCCCAGCATTTT. It codes for CSVEPGQGNQPQHF. The genes are TRBV29-1 and TRBJ1-5; 9 bases are shared with TRBD1. The CDR3 totals 14 residues. The V and J ends lost 2 bases and 4 bases, in that order; junction bases with no gene match: 3. Per the germline V gene, CDR1 is SQVTM and CDR2 is ANQGSEA.

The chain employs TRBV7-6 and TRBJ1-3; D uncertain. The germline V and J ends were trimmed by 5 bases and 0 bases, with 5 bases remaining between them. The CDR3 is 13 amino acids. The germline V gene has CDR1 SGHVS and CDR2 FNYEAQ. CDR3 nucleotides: TGTGCCAGCAGCCCCTTCTCTGGAAACACCATATATTTT. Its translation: CASSPFSGNTIYF.

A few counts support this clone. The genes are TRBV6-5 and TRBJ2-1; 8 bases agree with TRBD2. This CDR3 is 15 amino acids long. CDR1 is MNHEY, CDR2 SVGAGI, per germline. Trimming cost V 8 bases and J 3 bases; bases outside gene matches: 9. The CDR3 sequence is CASSSAGAVYNEQFF. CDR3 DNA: TGTGCCAGCTCTTCAGCGGGAGCAGTCTACAATGAGCAGTTCTTC.

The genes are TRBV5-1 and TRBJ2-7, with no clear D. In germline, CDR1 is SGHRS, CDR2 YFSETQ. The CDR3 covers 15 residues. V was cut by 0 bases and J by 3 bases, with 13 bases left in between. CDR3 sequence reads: CASSLVAFGIYEQYF. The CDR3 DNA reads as TGCGCCAGCAGCTTGGTTGCGTTTGGTATCTACGAGCAGTACTTC.

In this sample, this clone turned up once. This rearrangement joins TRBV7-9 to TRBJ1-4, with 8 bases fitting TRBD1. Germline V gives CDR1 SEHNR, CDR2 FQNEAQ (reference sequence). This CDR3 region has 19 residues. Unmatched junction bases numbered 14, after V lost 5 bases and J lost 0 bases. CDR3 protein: CASSTSGQGWLATNEKLFF. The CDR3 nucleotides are TGTGCCAGCAGCACTAGCGGACAGGGCTGGCTCGCAACTAATGAAAAACTGTTTTTT.

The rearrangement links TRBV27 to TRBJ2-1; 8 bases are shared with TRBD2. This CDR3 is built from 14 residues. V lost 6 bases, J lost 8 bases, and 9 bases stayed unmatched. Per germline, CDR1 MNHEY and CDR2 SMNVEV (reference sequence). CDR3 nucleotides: TGTGCCAGCAGACCAGCGGGAGTTCGCGATGAGCAGTTCTTC. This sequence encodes CASRPAGVRDEQFF.

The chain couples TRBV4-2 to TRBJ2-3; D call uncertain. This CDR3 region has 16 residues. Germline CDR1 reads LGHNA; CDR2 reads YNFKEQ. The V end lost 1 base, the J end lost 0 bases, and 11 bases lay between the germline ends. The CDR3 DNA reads TGTGCCAGCAGCCAAGGACGATATCCTAGCACAGATACGCAGTATTTT. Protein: CASSQGRYPSTDTQYF.

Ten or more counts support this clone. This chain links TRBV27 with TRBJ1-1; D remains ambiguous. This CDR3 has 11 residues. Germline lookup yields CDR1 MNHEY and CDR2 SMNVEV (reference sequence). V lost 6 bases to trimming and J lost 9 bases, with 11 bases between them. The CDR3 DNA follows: TGTGCCAGCAGCCGCGGGATGCAAGCTTTCTTT. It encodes CASSRGMQAFF.

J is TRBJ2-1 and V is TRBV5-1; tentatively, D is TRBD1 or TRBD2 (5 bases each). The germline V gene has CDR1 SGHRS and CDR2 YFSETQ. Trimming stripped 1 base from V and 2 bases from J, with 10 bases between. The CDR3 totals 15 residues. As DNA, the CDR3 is TGCGCCAGCAGCTTGATGGGGGAGCCCTACAATGAGCAGTTCTTC. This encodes CASSLMGEPYNEQFF.

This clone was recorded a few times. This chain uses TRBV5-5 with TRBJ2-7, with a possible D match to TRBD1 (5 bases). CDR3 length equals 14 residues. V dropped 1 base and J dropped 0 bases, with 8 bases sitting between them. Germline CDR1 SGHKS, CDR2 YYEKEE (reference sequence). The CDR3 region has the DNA TGTGCCAGCAGCTTGTTGGACAACTCCTACGAGCAGTACTTC. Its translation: CASSLLDNSYEQYF.

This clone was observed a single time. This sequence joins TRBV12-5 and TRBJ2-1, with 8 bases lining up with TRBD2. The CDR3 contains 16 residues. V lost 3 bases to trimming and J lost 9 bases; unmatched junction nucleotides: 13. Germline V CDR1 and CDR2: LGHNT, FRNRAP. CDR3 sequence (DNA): TGTGCTAGTGGTTTATCCGTAACGGGAGGGACGCTTGAGCAGTTCTTC. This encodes CASGLSVTGGTLEQFF.